These 14 T cell receptor beta chains originate from one sample sequenced in a study of cytomegalovirus exposure and HLA in healthy donors. Measured with immunoSEQ multiplex PCR; TCRdb has only the in-frame clones, and not every one. The profile shows around 70,000 clones, about 91% of them singletons. Source material: PBMCs. The receptors here all came from a man aged 18 to 29 in good health and CMV-seronegative.

This clone appeared once. The rearrangement uses TRBV5-1 and TRBJ2-1, with 8 bases that match TRBD2. The V and J ends lost 0 bases and 4 bases, in that order; junction bases with no gene match: 3. The CDR3 loop spans 15 amino acids. Germline V CDR1 and CDR2: SGHRS, YFSETQ. The CDR3 coding sequence is TGCGCCAGCAGCTTGGTTAGCGGGGAGTACAATGAGCAGTTCTTC. Protein sequence: CASSLVSGEYNEQFF.

This chain links TRBV5-1 with TRBJ2-5; 7 nucleotides agree with TRBD1. The CDR3 consists of 14 residues. V was clipped by 3 bases and J by 5 bases; unmatched bases: 7. Germline V gene sequence: CDR1 SGHRS, CDR2 YFSETQ. As DNA, the CDR3 is TGCGCCAGCAGCTCCGGGACAGCGACGGAGACCCAGTACTTC. It yields the protein CASSSGTATETQYF.

This chain connects TRBV7-2 to TRBJ2-4, with TRBD1 matching over 7 bases. Germline CDR1 SGHTA, CDR2 FQGNSA. Germline trimming cut 4 bases from V and 3 bases from J; bases unmatched to any gene: 6. The CDR3 is 15 amino acids. The CDR3 here is CASSYQQGYKNIQYF. In DNA, the CDR3 is TGTGCCAGCAGCTATCAACAGGGGTACAAAAACATTCAGTACTTC.

The chain combines TRBV5-1 with TRBJ1-1; D not certain. The CDR3 contains 13 residues. The V gene lost 0 bases and the J gene lost 5 bases, with 8 bases spanning the gap. From germline, CDR1 is SGHRS and CDR2 YFSETQ. CDR3 coding DNA: TGCGCCAGCAGCTTGGGTAGAGGGACTGAAGCTTTCTTT. The encoded protein is CASSLGRGTEAFF.

The CDR3 DNA sequence: TGTGCCAGCAGCCCAGGGGGCCGAGGGGCCCAGTACTTC. Translation gives CASSPGGRGAQYF. The chain couples TRBV7-2 to TRBJ2-5, with 8 positions matching TRBD1. Germline CDR1 SGHTA, CDR2 FQGNSA. CDR3 length: 13 residues. The trim removed 5 bases at V and 9 bases at J, leaving 8 bases unmatched.

The chain recombines TRBV9 with TRBJ2-7; the D gene is possibly TRBD2 (6 bases). This CDR3 has 16 residues. The germline V gene has CDR1 SGDLS and CDR2 YYNGEE. V was trimmed by 3 bases and J by 6 bases, leaving 22 bases between them. CDR3 residues: CASSAGGGSRSGEQYF. The CDR3 DNA reads as TGTGCCAGCAGCGCCGGGGGAGGAAGCAGGTCGGGCGAGCAGTACTTC.

The sample holds one count of this clone. This sequence joins TRBV7-9 and TRBJ2-1; 11 nucleotides agree with TRBD2. V gave up 5 bases and J gave up 3 bases; unmatched junction bases: 12. The germline V gene encodes CDR1 SEHNR and CDR2 FQNEAQ (reference sequence). This CDR3 region has 18 residues. The CDR3 reads CASSGDRSGRALYNEQFF. CDR3 in DNA: TGTGCCAGCAGCGGCGACCGTAGCGGGAGGGCCCTCTACAATGAGCAGTTCTTC.

This clone has a handful of counts. The V call is TRBV29-1, the J call TRBJ1-5; D perhaps matches TRBD1 (5 bases). This CDR3 contains 14 residues. With 7 bases removed from V and 2 bases from J, the gap between germline ends came to 15 bases. CDR1 is SQVTM, CDR2 ANQGSEA, per germline. The CDR3: CSAGGVGGNQPQHF. CDR3 nucleotide sequence: TGCAGCGCCGGGGGGGTAGGAGGCAATCAGCCCCAGCATTTT.

This clone was seen just once. The chain links TRBV2 to TRBJ2-7, with a tentative D call TRBD1 (6 bases). V gave up 6 bases and J gave up 7 bases, with 22 bases separating them. The CDR3 has 15 amino acids. Germline V gene lookup returns CDR1 SNHLY and CDR2 FYNNEI. The CDR3 sequence: CASRHFATGSGEQYF. The CDR3 nucleotides read TGTGCCAGCAGACATTTTGCGACAGGTTCAGGGGAGCAGTACTTC.

The chain recombines TRBV7-9 with TRBJ2-3, with D possibly matching TRBD1 (5 bases). From germline, CDR1 is SEHNR and CDR2 FQNEAQ (reference sequence). This CDR3 has 14 amino acids. V lost 7 bases to trimming and J lost 2 bases, with 13 bases between them. The CDR3 DNA follows: TGTGCCAGCATCCCAGGGAACCCCACAGATACGCAGTATTTT. Translation: CASIPGNPTDTQYF.

Only one count was recorded for this clone. The chain employs TRBV6-5 and TRBJ2-3, with TRBD1 matching 7 bases. Trimming removed 2 bases from V and 4 bases from J; junction bases left unmatched: 3. CDR3 length: 14 amino acids. Germline V gives CDR1 MNHEY, CDR2 SVGAGI. The CDR3, as DNA: TGTGCCAGCAGTTACGAGGGGGCCTCAGATACGCAGTATTTT. Its protein product is CASSYEGASDTQYF.

The chain joins TRBV29-1 to TRBJ2-1; 13 nucleotides align to TRBD2. The germline V gene encodes CDR1 SQVTM and CDR2 ANQGSEA. The CDR3 covers 15 residues. After removal of 7 bases from V and 6 bases from J, the junction contained 9 bases not matched to a gene. The CDR3 DNA sequence: TGCAGCGGGAATGGACTAGCGGGAGCTGGCAATGAGCAGTTCTTC. Translation gives CSGNGLAGAGNEQFF.

The chain couples TRBV7-2 to TRBJ2-3, with 8 bases matching TRBD2. Germline-derived CDR1 and CDR2 are SGHTA and FQGNSA. The CDR3 covers 12 residues. The CDR3 DNA reads TGTGCGGCGGGCGGGAGGACAGATACGCAGTATTTT. This gives the protein CAAGGRTDTQYF.

The chain uses TRBV27 and TRBJ2-7, with D perhaps matching TRBD1 (6 bases). Per germline, CDR1 MNHEY and CDR2 SMNVEV (reference sequence). V lost 6 bases and J 1 base, leaving 16 bases between the germline ends. There are 15 residues in the CDR3. The CDR3, as DNA: TGTGCCAGCAGCATACAGGGTTACGGGTCCTACGAGCAGTACTTC. Translated, it gives CASSIQGYGSYEQYF.